Following are 18 T cell receptor beta chains from one sample sequenced in a study of PD-L1 blockade in urothelial cancer. Here immunoSEQ multiplex PCR was the method, and the copy in TCRdb shows in-frame clones only, minus some. The table has approximately 50,000 clones, 70% to 90% seen once; the top ten hold about 8%. Specimen: PBMCs, collected around atezolizumab (anti-PD-L1) treatment. All receptors derive from a man aged 55 to 70 with urothelial cancer.

V is TRBV10-1 and J is TRBJ2-2; 9 bases map to TRBD1. Germline loops: CDR1 WNHNN, CDR2 SYGVQD (reference sequence). There are 15 residues in the CDR3. V was clipped by 4 bases and J by 5 bases; unmatched bases: 5. The CDR3 here is CASSVNRGLTGELFF. The DNA of the CDR3 is TGCGCCAGCAGTGTTAACAGGGGGCTGACCGGGGAGCTGTTTTTT.

The chain employs TRBV11-2 and TRBJ2-7; D is possibly TRBD1 (5 bases). Germline V gene data show CDR1 as SGHAT and CDR2 as FQNNGV. This CDR3 has 15 residues. V gave up 3 bases and J gave up 2 bases, with 14 bases separating them. The CDR3 region has the DNA TGTGCCAGCAGCTTTGAAAGGGGTGGACCCTACGAGCAGTACTTC. Protein sequence: CASSFERGGPYEQYF.

The chain carries TRBV4-3 and TRBJ2-2; 13 nucleotides match TRBD2. The V segment lost 0 bases and the J segment 6 bases; nucleotides outside the gene matches: 4. Germline assignment: CDR1 LGHNA and CDR2 YSLEER. The CDR3 extends over 17 amino acids. CDR3 loop: CASSQELAGGPAGELFF. CDR3 sequence (DNA): TGCGCCAGCAGCCAAGAACTAGCGGGGGGGCCGGCCGGGGAGCTGTTTTTT.

This chain joins TRBV7-2 and TRBJ2-2, with TRBD1 identical over 7 bases. The J segment lost 7 bases and the V segment lost 5 bases, leaving 13 bases of the junction unmatched. In germline, CDR1 is SGHTA, CDR2 FQGNSA. The CDR3 runs 16 residues. The CDR3 DNA reads TGTGCCAGCAGCCCATTTGGCAGGGGGTTGAACGGGGAGCTGTTTTTT. Its translation is CASSPFGRGLNGELFF.

This chain uses TRBV7-3 with TRBJ2-1, with D possibly being TRBD2 (6 bases). Germline CDR1 reads SGHTA; CDR2 reads FQGTGA. This CDR3 region has 15 residues. V dropped 5 bases and J dropped 0 bases, with 11 bases sitting between them. CDR3 loop: CASSLLGGSYNEQFF. The CDR3 region has the DNA TGTGCCAGCAGCCTCTTGGGGGGCTCCTACAATGAGCAGTTCTTC.

The CDR3 coding sequence is TGTGCCAGCAGCTTGGATACACAGGATACGCAGTATTTT. This translates into CASSLDTQDTQYF. The rearrangement joins TRBV5-4 to TRBJ2-3; D remains ambiguous. Deletions cut 0 bases from V and 6 bases from J, with 8 bases between. Germline loops: CDR1 SGHNT, CDR2 YYREEE (reference sequence). CDR3 length: 13 residues.

V and J are TRBV15 and TRBJ1-6, with D maybe TRBD1 (5 bases). The length of the CDR3 is 14 residues. Per the germline V gene, CDR1 is LNHNV and CDR2 is YYDKDF (reference sequence). V shed 7 bases and J shed 9 bases, with 16 bases lying between them. The CDR3 spells CATNLGGWGSPLHF. DNA of the CDR3: TGTGCCACCAACCTGGGGGGGTGGGGTTCACCCCTCCACTTT.

J is TRBJ1-6 and V is TRBV5-8, with a tentative D call TRBD1 (6 bases). The ends were cut back, 0 bases at V and 9 bases at J, with 10 bases in the middle. Per germline, CDR1 SGHTS and CDR2 YDEGEE. The CDR3 extends over 14 amino acids. The CDR3 region is CASSLDRVTSPLHF. The CDR3 DNA is TGTGCCAGCAGCTTGGACAGGGTAACTTCACCCCTCCACTTT.

The J gene is TRBJ1-2, the V gene TRBV5-4; 9 positions agree with TRBD1. The CDR3 consists of 16 residues. With V trimmed by 5 bases and J by 2 bases, 10 bases remained unmatched. Germline loops: CDR1 SGHNT, CDR2 YYREEE (reference sequence). The CDR3 region is CASRPRTGEGNYGYTF. CDR3 sequence (DNA): TGTGCCAGCAGACCCAGGACAGGGGAGGGGAACTATGGCTACACCTTC.

The rearrangement joins TRBV7-2 to TRBJ2-7, with TRBD1 as a possible D gene (6 bases). V was pared by 0 bases and J by 4 bases, with 7 bases between. CDR1 SGHTA and CDR2 FQGNSA come from the germline V gene. CDR3 length: 13 amino acids. CDR3 sequence (DNA): TGTGCCAGCAGCTTAGCACAGGGTTACGAGCAGTACTTC. Amino acids: CASSLAQGYEQYF.

This clone was observed a few times. The V call is TRBV28, the J call TRBJ1-2; D remains unclear. Between the trimmed V and J ends, which lost 6 bases and 8 bases, there was a span of 16 bases. This CDR3 region has 13 residues. Germline V gene lookup returns CDR1 MDHEN and CDR2 SYDVKM. The CDR3 DNA is TGTGCCAGCAGCCCCTTAAGAGGCGGGGGCTACACCTTC. Translating gives CASSPLRGGGYTF.

The chain links TRBV5-6 to TRBJ2-3; the D gene is possibly TRBD1 (6 bases). The V end lost 3 bases, the J end lost 2 bases, and 10 bases lay between the germline ends. This CDR3 has 14 residues. Germline CDR1 SGHDT, CDR2 YYEEEE. Here the CDR3 DNA reads TGTGCCAGCAGCTCAGGGACACTCACAGATACGCAGTATTTT. It is translated as CASSSGTLTDTQYF.

The chain combines TRBV11-3 with TRBJ1-2; D may be TRBD1 (6 bases). The V and J ends lost 3 bases and 0 bases respectively, with 8 bases between them. The CDR3 extends over 14 amino acids. The germline CDR1 and CDR2 sequences are SGHNT and YENEEA. CDR3 sequence reads: CASSLDSSNYGYTF. The DNA for the CDR3 is TGTGCCAGCAGCTTGGACAGTTCTAACTATGGCTACACCTTC.

The chain is built from TRBV4-3 and TRBJ1-1; D uncertain. Germline CDR1 is LGHNA and CDR2 is YSLEER. This CDR3 region has 15 residues. Trimming removed 0 bases at V and 0 bases at J, with 8 bases between. DNA for the CDR3: TGCGCCAGCAGCCAAGACCCCTCGTTGAACACTGAAGCTTTCTTT. This translates into CASSQDPSLNTEAFF.

The chain is built from TRBV29-1 and TRBJ1-3, with D perhaps matching TRBD1 (5 bases). CDR1 SQVTM and CDR2 ANQGSEA come from the germline V gene. There are 14 residues in the CDR3. V was cut by 7 bases and J by 3 bases, with 16 bases left in between. DNA of the CDR3: TGCAGCGCAGCTCCACAGGCGAGTGGAAACACCATATATTTT. This gives the protein CSAAPQASGNTIYF.

The chain joins TRBV7-2 to TRBJ1-5; D gene unclear. Trimming cost V 1 base and J 7 bases, with 8 bases left between them. There are 13 residues in the CDR3. Germline V CDR1 and CDR2: SGHTA, FQGNSA. The CDR3 DNA is TGTGCCAGCAGCTTAGAAGCGGGCCAGCCCCAGCATTTT. As protein: CASSLEAGQPQHF.

The chain joins TRBV4-3 to TRBJ2-3; D is undetermined. Germline V gene data show CDR1 as LGHNA and CDR2 as YSLEER. Trimming shortened V by 5 bases and J by 2 bases, and 8 bases separated the two germline ends. CDR3 size: 13 residues. CDR3 residues: CASSIWATDTQYF. The DNA for the CDR3 is TGCGCCAGCAGCATATGGGCCACAGATACGCAGTATTTT.

This clone was recorded only once. The rearrangement links TRBV6-1 to TRBJ1-6, with a possible D match to TRBD1 (6 bases). Germline CDR1 and CDR2: MNHNS and SASEGT. The CDR3 covers 16 residues. Trimming shortened V by 3 bases and J by 3 bases, and 12 bases separated the two germline ends. CDR3 sequence reads: CASSDARQDYNSPLHF. CDR3 DNA sequence: TGTGCCAGCAGTGATGCCCGACAGGACTATAATTCACCCCTCCACTTT.